The 7 T cell receptor beta chains reported below all come from one sample, sequenced in a study of CD8 T cells in ankylosing spondylitis. Each CDR3 protein is one row after TCRdb ran MiXCR on the 5' RACE reads. This table has under 300,000 distinct CDR3 sequences, around a tenth appearing once. Specimen: blood, either unsorted or a sorted T cell fraction (not recorded which). These receptors originate from a male donor with ankylosing spondylitis or in good health (not recorded which).

V gene TRBV20-1 combines with J gene TRBJ2-1; TRBD2 agrees at 11 bases. CDR3 size: 19 residues. The germline gives CDR1 DFQATT, CDR2 SNEGSKA (reference sequence). With V trimmed by 1 base and J by 0 bases, 11 bases remained unmatched. The CDR3 protein is CSARASGLAGGSSYNEQFF. The CDR3 DNA sequence: TGCAGTGCTAGAGCGTCTGGACTAGCGGGTGGGAGCTCCTACAATGAGCAGTTCTTC.

This clonotype was observed at least ten times. The J gene is TRBJ2-1, the V gene TRBV15; 11 bases agree with TRBD2. With 1 base clipped from V and 3 bases from J, the junction kept 8 bases outside the gene matches. Germline V gene data show CDR1 as LNHNV and CDR2 as YYDKDF (reference sequence). The CDR3 runs 18 residues. The CDR3 here is CATSRVRASGGFYNEQFF. The CDR3 DNA reads as TGTGCCACCAGCAGAGTCAGGGCTAGCGGGGGGTTCTACAATGAGCAGTTCTTC.

There are many counts of this clonotype. V gene TRBV12-3 or TRBV12-4 combines with J gene TRBJ2-2; D is ambiguous. The V end lost 1 base, the J end lost 5 bases, and 5 bases lay between the germline ends. This CDR3 region has 13 residues. As DNA, the CDR3 is TGTGCCAGCAGTTTAGGGCTTACCGGGGAGCTGTTTTTT. Its translation: CASSLGLTGELFF.

This clonotype was picked up many times. V is TRBV3-1 and J is TRBJ1-1; weak D call: TRBD1 (6 bases). V gave up 7 bases and J gave up 1 base, with 16 bases separating them. The CDR3 covers 15 residues. Germline V gene sequence: CDR1 LGHDT, CDR2 YNNKEL (reference sequence). The DNA for the CDR3 is TGTGCCAGCAACAGGGTAGGGGGGGCGAACACTGAAGCTTTCTTT. Its translation is CASNRVGGANTEAFF.

In its sample, this clonotype was seen many times. This sequence joins TRBV5-1 and TRBJ2-3; D might be TRBD2 (5 bases). This CDR3 contains 13 residues. The germline gives CDR1 SGHRS, CDR2 YFSETQ. Trimming stripped 1 base from V and 5 bases from J, with 8 bases between. The CDR3 DNA reads as TGCGCCAGCAGCTTGAATAGCGTAGATACGCAGTATTTT. Translation gives CASSLNSVDTQYF.

This sequence joins TRBV29-1 and TRBJ1-1; D possibly corresponds to TRBD1 (6 bases). CDR1 and CDR2 (germline): SQVTM, ANQGSEA. The CDR3 covers 12 residues. V was pared by 7 bases and J by 6 bases, with 15 bases between. The CDR3 sequence is CSAEGGRPEAFF. The CDR3 DNA reads TGCAGCGCCGAGGGGGGCAGGCCTGAAGCTTTCTTT.

This clonotype was recorded at least ten times. The V call is TRBV10-3, the J call TRBJ2-1; D might be TRBD1 or TRBD2, each matching 7 bases. Germline V gives CDR1 ENHRY, CDR2 SYGVKD. The V end was cut by 4 bases, the J end by 8 bases, with 21 bases between. The CDR3 has 16 residues. DNA of the CDR3: TGTGCCATCAGTGGGGGCCCAGGGGGGGGCATCTATGAGCAGTTCTTC. Residues: CAISGGPGGGIYEQFF.